A selection of T cell receptor beta chains follows, all from one sample in a study of T cell responses to AZD1222 COVID-19 vaccine. Generated by immunoSEQ multiplex PCR, the TCRdb table keeps only in-frame clones and is missing some. The sample carries tens of thousands of clones, around 89% recorded once. The sequencing here drew on peripheral blood, taken 28 days after the second AZD1222 dose. The receptor set was obtained from an adult who received the AZD1222 COVID-19 vaccine. Each CDR3 is given with its conserved first and last residue. A D gene is named only where the DNA matches it firmly. Size values are once, few and many counts, or a class for expanded clones, and some rows have none.

v_gene: TRBV19
abundance: NA
d_gene: NA
j_gene: TRBJ2-3
CDR3nt: TGTGCCAGTAGTATAGTCGGCTACACAGATACGCAGTATTTT
CDR3aa: CASSIVGYTDTQYF

v_gene: TRBV7-3
abundance: NA
d_gene: NA
j_gene: TRBJ1-1
CDR3nt: TGTGCCAGCAGCGGAGTGAGTAATGAAGCTTTCTTT
CDR3aa: CASSGVSNEAFF

v_gene: TRBV19
abundance: NA
d_gene: TRBD2
j_gene: TRBJ2-1
CDR3nt: TGTGCCAGTAGTTTCAGGGCTAGCGGGATAGCTTACAATGAGCAGTTCTTC
CDR3aa: CASSFRASGIAYNEQFF

v_gene: TRBV4-2
abundance: once
d_gene: TRBD2
j_gene: TRBJ2-5
CDR3nt: TGTGCCAGCAGCCGCGGGACTAGCGGGAGTGAGACCCAGTACTTC
CDR3aa: CASSRGTSGSETQYF

v_gene: TRBV9
abundance: NA
d_gene: TRBD2
j_gene: TRBJ2-3
CDR3nt: TGTGCCAGCAGCACAAGCGGGAGGGGCGCAGATACGCAGTATTTT
CDR3aa: CASSTSGRGADTQYF

v_gene: TRBV27
abundance: NA
d_gene: TRBD2
j_gene: TRBJ2-5
CDR3nt: TGTGCCAGCAGTCTCTTCCCACTAGCGGGAACAGAGACCCAGTACTTC
CDR3aa: CASSLFPLAGTETQYF

v_gene: TRBV5-1
abundance: NA
d_gene: NA
j_gene: TRBJ1-1
CDR3nt: TGCGCCAGCAGCTTGGATGGGGTGTACACTGAAGCTTTCTTT
CDR3aa: CASSLDGVYTEAFF

v_gene: TRBV7-3
abundance: NA
d_gene: NA
j_gene: TRBJ2-2
CDR3nt: TGTGCCAGCAGCCCAGCAGGGAGTATTAGGACCGGGGAGCTGTTTTTT
CDR3aa: CASSPAGSIRTGELFF

v_gene: TRBV5-5
abundance: NA
d_gene: NA
j_gene: TRBJ1-2
CDR3nt: TGTGCCAGCAGCCTCCTGTCCGTGGATGGCTACACCTTC
CDR3aa: CASSLLSVDGYTF

v_gene: TRBV12-3/TRBV12-4
abundance: NA
d_gene: TRBD2
j_gene: TRBJ2-7
CDR3nt: TGTGCCAGCAGCCTCGGACTAGCGGGATTTTACTTC
CDR3aa: CASSLGLAGFYF

v_gene: TRBV5-1
abundance: few
d_gene: NA
j_gene: TRBJ2-7
CDR3nt: TGCGCCAGCACGGCCTCCGGGCAATACGAGCAGTACTTC
CDR3aa: CASTASGQYEQYF

v_gene: TRBV7-9
abundance: once
d_gene: NA
j_gene: TRBJ2-5
CDR3nt: TGTGCCAGCAGCCCCAGGGGCACGCTAGGAGAGACCCAGTACTTC
CDR3aa: CASSPRGTLGETQYF

v_gene: TRBV4-3
abundance: NA
d_gene: NA
j_gene: TRBJ2-7
CDR3nt: TGCGCCAGCAGCCAAGCACAGAGCTCCTACGAGCAGTACTTC
CDR3aa: CASSQAQSSYEQYF

v_gene: TRBV28
abundance: NA
d_gene: TRBD1
j_gene: TRBJ2-7
CDR3nt: TGTGCCAGCAGTTTATGGGAAAGGACAGGGGGCCACGAGCAGTACTTC
CDR3aa: CASSLWERTGGHEQYF

v_gene: TRBV28
abundance: NA
d_gene: NA
j_gene: TRBJ2-7
CDR3nt: TGTGCCAGCAGTCCAATATATCTGGGGGGACGGATTGACGAGCAGTACTTC
CDR3aa: CASSPIYLGGRIDEQYF

v_gene: TRBV5-1
abundance: NA
d_gene: TRBD1
j_gene: TRBJ2-2
CDR3nt: TGCGCCAGCTGGACAGGGGGGAACACCGGGGAGCTGTTTTTT
CDR3aa: CASWTGGNTGELFF

v_gene: TRBV7-8
abundance: NA
d_gene: NA
j_gene: TRBJ1-1
CDR3nt: TGTGCCACCAAACTGGGGGTTGTAGGCACTGAAGCTTTCTTT
CDR3aa: CATKLGVVGTEAFF

v_gene: TRBV5-1
abundance: NA
d_gene: TRBD1
j_gene: TRBJ1-2
CDR3nt: TGCGCCAGCAGCCTAGGGACAGGGGGCGGGGATGGCTACACCTTC
CDR3aa: CASSLGTGGGDGYTF

v_gene: TRBV6-5
abundance: NA
d_gene: NA
j_gene: TRBJ1-5
CDR3nt: TGTGCCACCCAGGAAGTGGCCAATCAGCCCCAGCATTTT
CDR3aa: CATQEVANQPQHF

v_gene: TRBV6-1
abundance: NA
d_gene: TRBD1
j_gene: TRBJ2-5
CDR3nt: TGTGCCAGCAGTGAACGGGACAGGTCTTGGGAGACCCAGTACTTC
CDR3aa: CASSERDRSWETQYF

v_gene: TRBV10-2
abundance: NA
d_gene: TRBD2
j_gene: TRBJ2-3
CDR3nt: TGCGCCAGCCGACCGGGACTATTTTCAGATACGCAGTATTTT
CDR3aa: CASRPGLFSDTQYF

v_gene: TRBV2
abundance: NA
d_gene: NA
j_gene: TRBJ2-3
CDR3nt: TGTGCCAGCACCCCGGGGGGCCGCAGAGATACGCAGTATTTT
CDR3aa: CASTPGGRRDTQYF

v_gene: TRBV7-2
abundance: NA
d_gene: TRBD1
j_gene: TRBJ2-5
CDR3nt: TGTGCCAGCAGCGTAGGGGGACAGGAAGAGACCCAGTACTTC
CDR3aa: CASSVGGQEETQYF

v_gene: TRBV11-2
abundance: once
d_gene: TRBD2
j_gene: TRBJ2-7
CDR3nt: TGTGCCAGCAGCCTGACTAGCGGGAGTTCCTACGAGCAGTACTTC
CDR3aa: CASSLTSGSSYEQYF

v_gene: TRBV24-1
abundance: NA
d_gene: TRBD2
j_gene: TRBJ2-5
CDR3nt: TGTGCCACCAGTGAGAAGGTGAGGACTAGCGGGGCGGAGACCCAGTACTTC
CDR3aa: CATSEKVRTSGAETQYF

v_gene: TRBV28
abundance: once
d_gene: NA
j_gene: TRBJ1-1
CDR3nt: TGTGCCAGCAGTTTCCCCCAGGGGAGGAACACTGAAGCTTTCTTT
CDR3aa: CASSFPQGRNTEAFF

v_gene: TRBV28
abundance: NA
d_gene: NA
j_gene: TRBJ1-2
CDR3nt: TGTGCCAGCAGTTTAGGGCAGGGCAACTATGGCTACACCTTC
CDR3aa: CASSLGQGNYGYTF

v_gene: TRBV7-9
abundance: NA
d_gene: TRBD1
j_gene: TRBJ1-2
CDR3nt: TGTGCCAGCAGCTTAGACAGGGGCCCCTTCGCGGACACCTTC
CDR3aa: CASSLDRGPFADTF

v_gene: TRBV5-6
abundance: NA
d_gene: TRBD2
j_gene: TRBJ2-7
CDR3nt: TGTGCCAGCAGCTTAGGAGCGGGAGCCTACGAGCAGTACTTC
CDR3aa: CASSLGAGAYEQYF

v_gene: TRBV15
abundance: NA
d_gene: NA
j_gene: TRBJ1-4
CDR3nt: TGTGCCACCAGCAGAACTAGGCCAGGGGTCGGGCTAAAACTGTTTTTT
CDR3aa: CATSRTRPGVGLKLFF

v_gene: TRBV6-5
abundance: NA
d_gene: TRBD2
j_gene: TRBJ2-7
CDR3nt: TGTGCCAGCAGCAAGGGACTAGCGGGGGGGTACGAGCAGTACTTC
CDR3aa: CASSKGLAGGYEQYF

v_gene: TRBV18
abundance: NA
d_gene: NA
j_gene: TRBJ1-4
CDR3nt: TGTGCCAGCTCCCCCGGGACGTCTGAAAAACTGTTTTTT
CDR3aa: CASSPGTSEKLFF

v_gene: TRBV3-1/TRBV3-2
abundance: NA
d_gene: NA
j_gene: TRBJ2-7
CDR3nt: TGTGCCAGCAGCCGAGATCCGGCTGGGGTCTACGAGCAGTACTTC
CDR3aa: CASSRDPAGVYEQYF

v_gene: TRBV5-1
abundance: NA
d_gene: NA
j_gene: TRBJ2-1
CDR3nt: TGCGCCAGGAACCGGCAGGGCGGGCCTTCCTACAATGAGCAGTTCTTC
CDR3aa: CARNRQGGPSYNEQFF

v_gene: TRBV5-8
abundance: NA
d_gene: TRBD1
j_gene: TRBJ2-2
CDR3nt: TGTGCCAGCAGCTCCTCCGGGACAGCTTACCCCACCGGGGAGCTGTTTTTT
CDR3aa: CASSSSGTAYPTGELFF

v_gene: TRBV13
abundance: once
d_gene: NA
j_gene: TRBJ2-3
CDR3nt: TGTGCCAGCGGTCTCGGGGGAACAGATACGCAGTATTTT
CDR3aa: CASGLGGTDTQYF

v_gene: TRBV11-2
abundance: once
d_gene: NA
j_gene: TRBJ1-1
CDR3nt: TGTGCCAGCAGCTTAGGGACGGCCGAAGCTTTCTTT
CDR3aa: CASSLGTAEAFF

v_gene: TRBV6-5
abundance: NA
d_gene: NA
j_gene: TRBJ2-7
CDR3nt: TGTGCCAGCAGTTACGGGCCAGGGCAGACCTACGAGCAGTACTTC
CDR3aa: CASSYGPGQTYEQYF

v_gene: TRBV28
abundance: NA
d_gene: TRBD2
j_gene: TRBJ2-7
CDR3nt: TGTGCCAGCAGTTTAGATAGCGGGTTCTACGAGCAGTACTTC
CDR3aa: CASSLDSGFYEQYF

v_gene: TRBV15
abundance: NA
d_gene: NA
j_gene: TRBJ2-7
CDR3nt: TGTGCCACCAGCAGAGACAGGGTTGAGTCCTACGAGCAGTACTTC
CDR3aa: CATSRDRVESYEQYF

v_gene: TRBV11-1
abundance: NA
d_gene: NA
j_gene: TRBJ1-6
CDR3nt: TGTGCCAGCAGCTTAACCAATTATAATTCACCCCTCCACTTT
CDR3aa: CASSLTNYNSPLHF

v_gene: TRBV6-5
abundance: NA
d_gene: TRBD1
j_gene: TRBJ2-3
CDR3nt: TGTGCCAGCAGCCTCGGGACAGGGGGCACAGATACGCAGTATTTT
CDR3aa: CASSLGTGGTDTQYF

v_gene: TRBV27
abundance: NA
d_gene: NA
j_gene: TRBJ1-2
CDR3nt: TGTGCCAGCAGTTTCGGACTGGGGGAAGGCTATGGCTACACCTTC
CDR3aa: CASSFGLGEGYGYTF

v_gene: TRBV24-1
abundance: NA
d_gene: TRBD1
j_gene: TRBJ2-2
CDR3nt: TGTGCCACCAGTGATCCGGGACAGAGAACCGGGGAGCTGTTTTTT
CDR3aa: CATSDPGQRTGELFF

v_gene: TRBV24-1
abundance: NA
d_gene: NA
j_gene: TRBJ2-3
CDR3nt: TGTGCCACCACCGACACAGATACGCAGTATTTT
CDR3aa: CATTDTDTQYF

v_gene: TRBV6-5
abundance: NA
d_gene: NA
j_gene: TRBJ2-7
CDR3nt: TGTGCCAGCGGGAGGCGGTCCTACGAGCAGTACTTC
CDR3aa: CASGRRSYEQYF

v_gene: TRBV6-1
abundance: NA
d_gene: NA
j_gene: TRBJ1-6
CDR3nt: TGTGCCAGCAGTGAATGGCAGGTCTCTTCACCCCTCCACTTT
CDR3aa: CASSEWQVSSPLHF

v_gene: TRBV5-4
abundance: NA
d_gene: TRBD2
j_gene: TRBJ2-7
CDR3nt: TGTGCCAGCAGCTACCGGGGGGACTCCTACGAGCAGTACTTC
CDR3aa: CASSYRGDSYEQYF

v_gene: TRBV4-2
abundance: few
d_gene: TRBD2
j_gene: TRBJ2-1
CDR3nt: TGTGCCAGCAGCCAAATTAGCGGGGGGGCGTTCAATGAGCAGTTCTTC
CDR3aa: CASSQISGGAFNEQFF

v_gene: TRBV4-1
abundance: NA
d_gene: NA
j_gene: TRBJ1-3
CDR3nt: TGCGCCAGCAGCCATTTCGGACAGAACGGAAACACCATATATTTT
CDR3aa: CASSHFGQNGNTIYF

v_gene: TRBV5-5
abundance: NA
d_gene: NA
j_gene: TRBJ2-5
CDR3nt: TGTGCCAGCAGCTTGAGGAGCAGGGTATCAGAGACCCAGTACTTC
CDR3aa: CASSLRSRVSETQYF

v_gene: TRBV9
abundance: NA
d_gene: TRBD1
j_gene: TRBJ1-4
CDR3nt: TGTGCCAGCAGCCCCGGACAGGGCATGTTTGAAAAACTGTTTTTT
CDR3aa: CASSPGQGMFEKLFF